The subject of this entry is one TCR beta chain. Measured with immunoSEQ multiplex PCR; TCRdb has only the in-frame clones, and not every one. The sample has 200,000 to 250,000 clones; 80% to 90% are singletons. These data come from a study of blood T cell repertoires in COVID-19. Germline assignment: CDR1 SEHNR and CDR2 FQNEAQ (reference sequence). CDR3 length: 15 residues. V gave up 5 bases and J gave up 7 bases; unmatched junction bases: 7. This clonotype was sampled from a woman between 40 and 55 years old with acute COVID-19. The sequenced sample was PBMCs or T cells enriched from blood (not recorded which). The J gene is TRBJ2-1, the V gene TRBV7-9, with 11 bases aligning to TRBD2. CDR3 nucleotides: TGTGCCAGCAGCCTACTAGCGGGAGTGGGTAATGAGCAGTTCTTC. Protein product: CASSLLAGVGNEQFF.